This T cell receptor (beta chain) is drawn from a study of T cell responses to AZD1222 COVID-19 vaccine. Study-wide findings and caveats: Spike as a whole was targeted by vaccine-associated CD4 TCRs, dominant at 160-218 and 743-854. Repertoires were obtained solely post-peak T cell response. Most donors were white British, females outnumbered males, and clonal diversity was possibly underestimated.

Profiled with immunoSEQ multiplex PCR; TCRdb holds only in-frame clones, not every one. The repertoire consists of approximately 150,000 clones, with 80% to 95% occurring once and the leading ten covering about 4.1%. Remarks on this clone: Its target is not known.

Pooled together were second doses at about 4 or about 12 weeks. This TCR came from an adult who received the AZD1222 COVID-19 vaccine. This material consisted of peripheral blood, taken 28 days after the second AZD1222 dose.

The CDR3 nucleotides are TGTGCCAGCAGCTCCTTACTAGCGATCCAAGAGACCCAGTACTTC. As protein: CASSSLLAIQETQYF. The chain joins TRBV11-2 to TRBJ2-5; 7 bases fit TRBD2. CDR1 and CDR2 (germline): SGHAT, FQNNGV. This CDR3 has 15 amino acids. V dropped 4 bases and J dropped 1; count of bases not matched to a gene: 6.